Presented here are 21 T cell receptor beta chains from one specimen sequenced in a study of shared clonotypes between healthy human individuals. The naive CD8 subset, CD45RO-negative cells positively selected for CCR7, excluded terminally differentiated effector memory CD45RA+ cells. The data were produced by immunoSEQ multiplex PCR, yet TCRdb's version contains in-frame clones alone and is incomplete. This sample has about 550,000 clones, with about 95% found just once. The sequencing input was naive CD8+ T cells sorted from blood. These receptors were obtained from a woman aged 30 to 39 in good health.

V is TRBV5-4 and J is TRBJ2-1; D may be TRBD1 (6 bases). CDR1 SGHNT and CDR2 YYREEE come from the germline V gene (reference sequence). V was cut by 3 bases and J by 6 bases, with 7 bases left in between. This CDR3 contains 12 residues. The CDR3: CASSSDSNEQFF. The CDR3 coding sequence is TGTGCCAGCAGCTCGGACAGCAATGAGCAGTTCTTC.

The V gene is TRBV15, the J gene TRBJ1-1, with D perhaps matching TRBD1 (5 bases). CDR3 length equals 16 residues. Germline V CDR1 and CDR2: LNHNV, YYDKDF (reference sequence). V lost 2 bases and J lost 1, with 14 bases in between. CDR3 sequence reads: CATSRSLGRKNTEAFF. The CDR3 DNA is TGTGCCACCAGCAGATCTTTGGGACGGAAGAACACTGAAGCTTTCTTT.

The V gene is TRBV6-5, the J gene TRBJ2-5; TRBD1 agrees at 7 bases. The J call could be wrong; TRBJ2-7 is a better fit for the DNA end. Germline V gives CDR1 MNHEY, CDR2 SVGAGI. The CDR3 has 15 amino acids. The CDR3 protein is CASSRDSQRGYEQYF. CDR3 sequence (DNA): TGTGCCAGCAGTAGGGACAGCCAGCGTGGTTACGAGCAGTACTTC.

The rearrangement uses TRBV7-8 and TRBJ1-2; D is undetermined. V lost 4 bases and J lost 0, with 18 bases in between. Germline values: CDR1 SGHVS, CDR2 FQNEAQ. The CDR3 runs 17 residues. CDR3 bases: TGTGCCAGCAGCTCTAGACTCCCTCCGGCGACTAACTATGGCTACACCTTC. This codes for CASSSRLPPATNYGYTF. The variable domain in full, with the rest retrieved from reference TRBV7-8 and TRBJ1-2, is GAGVSQSPRYKVAKRGQDVALRCDPISGHVSLFWYQQALGQGPEFLTYFQNEAQLDKSGLPSDRFFAERPEGSVSTLKIQRTQQEDSAVYLCASSSRLPPATNYGYTFGSGTRLTVV.

CDR3 sequence: CAWSVGVGQKAYEQYF. DNA for the CDR3: TGTGCCTGGAGTGTAGGGGTCGGACAGAAGGCATACGAGCAGTACTTC. V and J are TRBV30 and TRBJ2-5, with a weak D call TRBD1 (6 bases). The end of the DNA is better explained by TRBJ2-7, so the J call may be wrong. The CDR3 length is 16 residues. Germline CDR1 reads GTSNPN; CDR2 reads SVGIG (reference sequence).

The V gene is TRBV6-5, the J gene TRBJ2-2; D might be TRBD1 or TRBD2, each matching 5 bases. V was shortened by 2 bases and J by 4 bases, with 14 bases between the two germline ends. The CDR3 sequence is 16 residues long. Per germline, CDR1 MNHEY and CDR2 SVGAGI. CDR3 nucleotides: TGTGCCAGCAGTTACAAGGGGAGACGAGGCACCGGGGAGCTGTTTTTT. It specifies CASSYKGRRGTGELFF.

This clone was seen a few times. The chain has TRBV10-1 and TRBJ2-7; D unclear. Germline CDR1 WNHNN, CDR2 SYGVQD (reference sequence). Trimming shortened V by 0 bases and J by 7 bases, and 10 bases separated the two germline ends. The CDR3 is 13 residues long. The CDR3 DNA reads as TGCGCCAGCAGTGAGTCGACTCGTACGGAGCAGTACTTC. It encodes CASSESTRTEQYF.

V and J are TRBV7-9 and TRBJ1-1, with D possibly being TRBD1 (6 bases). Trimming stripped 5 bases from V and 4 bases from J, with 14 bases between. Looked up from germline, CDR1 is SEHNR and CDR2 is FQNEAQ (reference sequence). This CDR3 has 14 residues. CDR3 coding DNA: TGTGCCAGCAGCCCTCCGGGGGCGCGCACTGAAGCTTTCTTT. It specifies CASSPPGARTEAFF. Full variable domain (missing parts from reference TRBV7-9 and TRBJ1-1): DTGVSQNPRHKITKRGQNVTFRCDPISEHNRLYWYRQTLGQGPEFLTYFQNEAQLEKSRLLSDRFSAERPKGSFSTLEIQRTEQGDSAMYLCASSPPGARTEAFFGQGTRLTVV.

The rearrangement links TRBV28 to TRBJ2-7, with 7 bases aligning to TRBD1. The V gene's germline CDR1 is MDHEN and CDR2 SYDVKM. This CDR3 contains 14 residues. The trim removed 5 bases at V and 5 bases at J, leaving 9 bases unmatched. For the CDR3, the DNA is TGTGCCAGCAGTCCCAGGACAGGCCGTAACGAGCAGTACTTC. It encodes CASSPRTGRNEQYF.

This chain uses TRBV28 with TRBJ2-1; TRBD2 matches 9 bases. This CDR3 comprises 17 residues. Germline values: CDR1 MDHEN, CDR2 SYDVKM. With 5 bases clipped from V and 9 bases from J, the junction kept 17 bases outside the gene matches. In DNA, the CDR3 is TGTGCCAGCAGTATCACCCGAGGGAAGCGGGAGGTCCCTGAGCAGTTCTTC. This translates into CASSITRGKREVPEQFF.

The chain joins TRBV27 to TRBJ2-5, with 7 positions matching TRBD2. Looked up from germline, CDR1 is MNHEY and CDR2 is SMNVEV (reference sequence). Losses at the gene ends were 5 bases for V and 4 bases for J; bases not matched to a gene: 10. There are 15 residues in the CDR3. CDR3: CASSHGTGGGETQYF. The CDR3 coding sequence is TGTGCCAGCAGTCATGGGACGGGAGGAGGAGAGACCCAGTACTTC.

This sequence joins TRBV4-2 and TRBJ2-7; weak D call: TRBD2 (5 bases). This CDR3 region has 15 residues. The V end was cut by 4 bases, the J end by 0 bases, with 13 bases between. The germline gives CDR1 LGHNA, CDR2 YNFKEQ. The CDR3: CASSPSPLGSYEQYF. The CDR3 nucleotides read TGTGCCAGCAGCCCTAGCCCCCTGGGCTCCTACGAGCAGTACTTC.

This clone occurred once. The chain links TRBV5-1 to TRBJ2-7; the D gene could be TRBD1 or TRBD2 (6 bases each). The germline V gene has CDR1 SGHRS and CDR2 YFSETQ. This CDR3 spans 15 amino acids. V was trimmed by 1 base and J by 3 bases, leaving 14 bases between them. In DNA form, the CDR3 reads TGCGCCAGCAGCTTGTTCTGGGGGGCGGACTACGAGCAGTACTTC. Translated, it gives CASSLFWGADYEQYF. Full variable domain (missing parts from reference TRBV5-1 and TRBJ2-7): KAGVTQTPRYLIKTRGQQVTLSCSPISGHRSVSWYQQTPGQGLQFLFEYFSETQRNKGNFPGRFSGRQFSNSRSEMNVSTLELGDSALYLCASSLFWGADYEQYFGPGTRLTVT.

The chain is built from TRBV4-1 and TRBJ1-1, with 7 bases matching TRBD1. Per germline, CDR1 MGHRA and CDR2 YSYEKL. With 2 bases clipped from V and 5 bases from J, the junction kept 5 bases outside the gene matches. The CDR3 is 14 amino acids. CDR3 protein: CASSQNRGETEAFF. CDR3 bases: TGCGCCAGCAGCCAAAACAGGGGTGAAACTGAAGCTTTCTTT.

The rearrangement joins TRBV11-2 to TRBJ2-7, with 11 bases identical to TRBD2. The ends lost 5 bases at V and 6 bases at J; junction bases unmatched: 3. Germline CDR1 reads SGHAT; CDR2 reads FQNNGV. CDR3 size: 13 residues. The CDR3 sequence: CASSPSGRSEQYF. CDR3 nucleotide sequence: TGTGCCAGCAGCCCTAGCGGGAGGAGCGAGCAGTACTTC.

This CDR3 is CSVGSSSYEQYF. The CDR3 DNA follows: TGCAGCGTAGGGTCTAGCTCCTACGAGCAGTACTTC. The rearrangement uses TRBV29-1 and TRBJ2-7; D ambiguous. The CDR3 sequence is 12 residues long. The V gene lost 6 bases and the J gene lost 0 bases, with 9 bases spanning the gap. Germline CDR1 is SQVTM and CDR2 is ANQGSEA.

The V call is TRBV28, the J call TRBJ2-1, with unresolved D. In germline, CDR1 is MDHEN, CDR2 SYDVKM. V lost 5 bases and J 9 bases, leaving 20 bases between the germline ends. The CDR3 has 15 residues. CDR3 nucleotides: TGTGCCAGCAGTCGGTCTCTTAAGAATTACGGTGAGCAGTTCTTC. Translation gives CASSRSLKNYGEQFF. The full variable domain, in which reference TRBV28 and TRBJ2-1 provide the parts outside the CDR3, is DVKVTQSSRYLVKRTGEKVFLECVQDMDHENMFWYRQDPGLGLRLIYFSYDVKMKEKGDIPEGYSVSREKKERFSLILESASTNQTSMYLCASSRSLKNYGEQFFGPGTRLTVL.

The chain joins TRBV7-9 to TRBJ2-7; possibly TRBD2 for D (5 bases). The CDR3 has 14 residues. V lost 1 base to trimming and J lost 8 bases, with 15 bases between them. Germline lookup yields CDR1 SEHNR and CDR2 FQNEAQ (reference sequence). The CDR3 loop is CASSLVSPTGKQYF. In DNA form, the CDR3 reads TGTGCCAGCAGCTTAGTGAGCCCAACCGGGAAGCAGTACTTC. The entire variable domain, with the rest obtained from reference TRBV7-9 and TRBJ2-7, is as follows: DTGVSQNPRHKITKRGQNVTFRCDPISEHNRLYWYRQTLGQGPEFLTYFQNEAQLEKSRLLSDRFSAERPKGSFSTLEIQRTEQGDSAMYLCASSLVSPTGKQYFGPGTRLTVT.

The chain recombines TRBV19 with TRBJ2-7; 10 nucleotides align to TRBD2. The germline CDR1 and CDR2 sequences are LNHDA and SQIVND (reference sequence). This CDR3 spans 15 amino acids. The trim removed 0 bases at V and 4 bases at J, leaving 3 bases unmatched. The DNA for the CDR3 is TGTGCCAGTAGTATAGAGCCTAGCGGGAGTTACGAGCAGTACTTC. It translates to CASSIEPSGSYEQYF.

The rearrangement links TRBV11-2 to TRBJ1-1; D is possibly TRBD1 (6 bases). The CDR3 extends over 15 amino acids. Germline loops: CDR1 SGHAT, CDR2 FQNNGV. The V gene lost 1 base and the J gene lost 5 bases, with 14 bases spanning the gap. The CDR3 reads CASSLAPGGGTEAFF. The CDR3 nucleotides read TGTGCCAGCAGCTTAGCTCCCGGGGGCGGAACTGAAGCTTTCTTT.

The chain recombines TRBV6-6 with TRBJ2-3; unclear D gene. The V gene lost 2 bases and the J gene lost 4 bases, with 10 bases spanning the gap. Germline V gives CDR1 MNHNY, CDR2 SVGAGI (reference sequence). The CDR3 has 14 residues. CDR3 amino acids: CASSYKVHADTQYF. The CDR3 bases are TGTGCCAGCAGTTACAAGGTTCACGCAGATACGCAGTATTTT.